The 24 T cell receptor beta chains below were found in one sample sequenced in a study of blood T cell repertoires in COVID-19. Assay: immunoSEQ multiplex PCR; the TCRdb copy retains only in-frame clones and omits some. The table includes roughly 64,000 clones, about nine tenths detected once. Sequenced input: peripheral blood. These receptors all come from a woman aged 80 or over with active COVID-19.

The CDR3 here is CASSPGTSGSLDEQFF. The CDR3 nucleotides read TGTGCCAGCTCACCCGGGACTAGCGGGAGTTTAGATGAGCAGTTCTTC. The rearrangement uses TRBV18 and TRBJ2-1; TRBD2 matches 14 bases. CDR1 is KGHSH and CDR2 is LQKENI in the germline V gene. V was pared by 3 bases and J by 8 bases, with 6 bases of the junction left unmatched. This CDR3 comprises 16 residues.

This rearrangement joins TRBV7-9 to TRBJ1-4; unclear D gene. V dropped 5 bases and J dropped 4 bases, with 11 bases sitting between them. CDR1 SEHNR and CDR2 FQNEAQ come from the germline V gene (reference sequence). The CDR3 has 14 residues. CDR3 protein: CASSQTGVNEKLFF. CDR3 DNA sequence: TGTGCCAGCAGCCAGACGGGAGTTAATGAAAAACTGTTTTTT.

The rearrangement links TRBV27 to TRBJ2-1; D is unclear. V was trimmed by 1 base and J by 7 bases, leaving 11 bases between them. The CDR3 is 14 amino acids. The V gene's germline CDR1 is MNHEY and CDR2 SMNVEV (reference sequence). The CDR3 coding sequence is TGTGCCAGCAGTTTATTGTCGTGGCAAAATGAGCAGTTCTTC. Its translation is CASSLLSWQNEQFF.

The chain joins TRBV2 to TRBJ2-2, with D perhaps TRBD2 (6 bases). With 10 bases removed from V and 1 base from J, the gap between germline ends came to 13 bases. The CDR3 runs 14 residues. In germline, CDR1 is SNHLY, CDR2 FYNNEI. CDR3 amino acids: CATGRTKNTGELFF. In DNA, the CDR3 is TGTGCCACCGGACGGACTAAGAACACCGGGGAGCTGTTTTTT.

The chain is built from TRBV2 and TRBJ2-3; 9 bases map to TRBD2. The CDR3 spans 13 residues. The V gene end was trimmed by 8 bases and the J gene end by 1 base; junction bases not matched to a gene: 1. The V gene's germline CDR1 is SNHLY and CDR2 FYNNEI. The CDR3 here is CASRLAGTDTQYF. The CDR3 DNA follows: TGTGCCAGCCGACTAGCGGGCACAGATACGCAGTATTTT.

The chain employs TRBV5-6 and TRBJ2-7, with D perhaps matching TRBD1 (6 bases). CDR3 length: 15 residues. Germline V CDR1 and CDR2: SGHDT, YYEEEE. Trimming removed 0 bases at V and 5 bases at J, with 15 bases between. The CDR3 coding sequence is TGTGCCAGCAGCTTGGAAGTCCACAGGGTCCACGAGCAGTACTTC. Amino acids: CASSLEVHRVHEQYF. The entire variable domain, with the rest obtained from reference TRBV5-6 and TRBJ2-7, is as follows: DAGVTQSPTHLIKTRGQQVTLRCSPKSGHDTVSWYQQALGQGPQFIFQYYEEEERQRGNFPDRFSGHQFPNYSSELNVNALLLGDSALYLCASSLEVHRVHEQYFGPGTRLTVT.

The CDR3 DNA reads as TGCGCCAGCAGCTTTACAGGGAACACCGGGGAGCTGTTTTTT. Its protein is CASSFTGNTGELFF. The gene calls are TRBV5-1 and TRBJ2-2, with D maybe TRBD1 (5 bases). Trimming took off 2 bases at V and 1 base at J, with 6 bases between the two ends. CDR3 length equals 14 residues. Germline V lookup: CDR1 SGHRS, CDR2 YFSETQ. The full variable domain, rest sourced from reference TRBV5-1 and TRBJ2-2, is KAGVTQTPRYLIKTRGQQVTLSCSPISGHRSVSWYQQTPGQGLQFLFEYFSETQRNKGNFPGRFSGRQFSNSRSEMNVSTLELGDSALYLCASSFTGNTGELFFGEGSRLTVL.

V usage is TRBV28 and J usage is TRBJ1-2; D unresolved. The germline V and J ends were trimmed by 5 bases and 7 bases, with 17 bases remaining between them. Per the germline V gene, CDR1 is MDHEN and CDR2 is SYDVKM. The CDR3 is made up of 14 amino acids. The CDR3 region has the DNA TGTGCCAGCAGTCCACGCCCAGCCGGGGTTGGCTACACCTTC. It specifies CASSPRPAGVGYTF.

The chain uses TRBV30 and TRBJ1-5, with D unclear. V lost 3 bases, J lost 7 bases, and 19 bases lay in between. The CDR3 has 15 residues. Germline assignment: CDR1 GTSNPN and CDR2 SVGIG (reference sequence). CDR3 nucleotide sequence: TGTGCCTGGAGCCTCGGACTAATTACCGGACAGCCCCAGCATTTT. The encoded protein is CAWSLGLITGQPQHF.

The chain uses TRBV29-1 and TRBJ2-3, with TRBD1 identical over 7 bases. This CDR3 comprises 16 residues. Germline V lookup: CDR1 SQVTM, CDR2 ANQGSEA. V was clipped by 7 bases and J by 0 bases; unmatched bases: 13. The CDR3 region is CSAYRPWTGSTDTQYF. CDR3 sequence (DNA): TGCAGCGCCTATCGACCGTGGACAGGCAGCACAGATACGCAGTATTTT.

This chain links TRBV6-2 or TRBV6-3 with TRBJ1-5, with 7 bases identical to TRBD1. The CDR3 spans 15 residues. Unmatched junction bases numbered 7, after V lost 6 bases and J lost 2 bases. In germline, CDR1 is MNHEY, CDR2 SVGEGT. CDR3 nucleotides: TGTGCCAGCAGCGGGATAGGGGGCGGCAATCAGCCCCAGCATTTT. Its translation: CASSGIGGGNQPQHF.

This chain connects TRBV6-4 to TRBJ2-3; 8 bases map to TRBD1. The CDR3 totals 13 residues. Germline trimming cut 8 bases from V and 6 bases from J; bases unmatched to any gene: 7. In germline, CDR1 is MRHNA, CDR2 SNTAGT. CDR3 nucleotide sequence: TGTGCCAGCGGACAGGGTGTGGAGGATACGCAGTATTTT. Translating gives CASGQGVEDTQYF.

V is TRBV5-1 and J is TRBJ2-3, with D possibly TRBD2 on 6 matching bases. Deletions cut 3 bases from V and 0 bases from J, with 11 bases between. The CDR3 is 15 amino acids. The germline CDR1 and CDR2 sequences are SGHRS and YFSETQ. Here the CDR3 DNA reads TGCGCCAGCAGCTCTAGGACTACTAGCACAGATACGCAGTATTTT. The encoded protein is CASSSRTTSTDTQYF.

CDR3 sequence reads: CASSLRVGFHTRGTSYEQYV. DNA for the CDR3: TGTGCCAGCAGTTTAAGGGTCGGATTCCACACGCGGGGGACGAGCTACGAGCAGTACGTC. The V gene is TRBV28, the J gene TRBJ2-7; 7 nucleotides line up with TRBD2. Germline CDR1 is MDHEN and CDR2 is SYDVKM. This CDR3 comprises 20 residues. Unmatched junction bases numbered 22, after V lost 2 bases and J lost 3 bases.

This chain joins TRBV27 and TRBJ2-1, with D possibly TRBD1 on 6 matching bases. V lost 5 bases, J lost 12 bases, and 17 bases lay in between. The length of the CDR3 is 13 residues. The germline CDR1 and CDR2 sequences are MNHEY and SMNVEV (reference sequence). The CDR3 nucleotides are TGTGCCAGCAGTCGCCGGGACACCCAGCTGCAGTTCTTC. It specifies CASSRRDTQLQFF.

The genes are TRBV28 and TRBJ2-1; 9 bases match TRBD2. V lost 3 bases to trimming and J lost 5 bases; unmatched junction nucleotides: 8. Germline CDR1 is MDHEN and CDR2 is SYDVKM. The CDR3 extends over 16 amino acids. The CDR3 region has the DNA TGTGCCAGCAGTTTTTTTTCTAGCGGGATTCACAATGAGCAGTTCTTC. Amino acids: CASSFFSSGIHNEQFF. Combining the CDR3 with reference TRBV28 and TRBJ2-1 gives the whole variable domain DVKVTQSSRYLVKRTGEKVFLECVQDMDHENMFWYRQDPGLGLRLIYFSYDVKMKEKGDIPEGYSVSREKKERFSLILESASTNQTSMYLCASSFFSSGIHNEQFFGPGTRLTVL.

V is TRBV30 and J is TRBJ2-5, with D perhaps matching TRBD1 (5 bases). Per the germline V gene, CDR1 is GTSNPN and CDR2 is SVGIG (reference sequence). Trimming removed 3 bases from V and 0 bases from J, with 11 bases in between. The length of the CDR3 is 14 residues. CDR3 loop: CAWRQDAYQETQYF. The CDR3 nucleotides are TGTGCCTGGAGACAGGATGCGTACCAAGAGACCCAGTACTTC.

The chain employs TRBV27 and TRBJ2-7; TRBD1 matches at 10 bases. From germline, CDR1 is MNHEY and CDR2 SMNVEV (reference sequence). The CDR3 has 14 amino acids. Trimming took 2 bases from V and 6 from J; bases not matched to a gene: 4. This CDR3 reads CASSLGDRGTEQYF. The CDR3 bases are TGTGCCAGCAGTTTAGGGGACAGGGGTACCGAGCAGTACTTC.

The chain employs TRBV4-1 and TRBJ2-2; D gene unclear. The CDR3 sequence is 15 residues long. Per germline, CDR1 MGHRA and CDR2 YSYEKL. With 0 bases removed from V and 4 bases from J, the gap between germline ends came to 9 bases. The CDR3 DNA follows: TGCGCCAGCAGCCAAGATGGTAGATCCACCGGGGAGCTGTTTTTT. Residues: CASSQDGRSTGELFF.

This chain uses TRBV4-1 with TRBJ1-5; D not certain. V was trimmed by 0 bases and J by 0 bases, leaving 6 bases between them. Germline CDR1 reads MGHRA; CDR2 reads YSYEKL. The CDR3 totals 15 residues. The CDR3 DNA reads TGCGCCAGCAGCCAAGAGCCAGGTAGCAATCAGCCCCAGCATTTT. Protein: CASSQEPGSNQPQHF.

The chain uses TRBV19 and TRBJ1-6, with TRBD1 as a possible D gene (5 bases). This CDR3 is built from 15 residues. The germline V gene encodes CDR1 LNHDA and CDR2 SQIVND (reference sequence). V dropped 8 bases and J dropped 3 bases, with 14 bases sitting between them. For the CDR3, the DNA is TGTGCCAGTGGATTTCAGGGTCGCTATAATTCACCCCTCCACTTT. This encodes CASGFQGRYNSPLHF.

The V call is TRBV7-9, the J call TRBJ2-7; D gene uncertain. Germline V CDR1 and CDR2: SEHNR, FQNEAQ (reference sequence). V was cut by 4 bases and J by 7 bases, with 11 bases left in between. This CDR3 has 12 amino acids. CDR3 protein: CASSSNHREQYF. The CDR3 coding sequence is TGTGCCAGCAGCTCCAACCACAGAGAGCAGTACTTC.

The chain is built from TRBV7-9 and TRBJ1-3; 8 nucleotides align to TRBD1. J lost 4 bases, V lost 4 bases, and 9 bases had no gene match. From germline, CDR1 is SEHNR and CDR2 FQNEAQ (reference sequence). This CDR3 region has 16 residues. Here the CDR3 DNA reads TGTGCCAGCAGCTACGGACAGGGAAATTACGGAAACACCATATATTTT. Translating it yields CASSYGQGNYGNTIYF.

V and J are TRBV6-1 and TRBJ1-4, with 9 bases that match TRBD1. This CDR3 has 16 amino acids. J was trimmed by 2 bases and V by 3 bases; bases with no gene match: 4. Looked up from germline, CDR1 is MNHNS and CDR2 is SASEGT. CDR3 bases: TGTGCCAGCAGTGACGGACAGGGGAGCACTAATGAAAAACTGTTTTTT. The encoded protein is CASSDGQGSTNEKLFF.